The present entry profiles one T cell receptor (beta chain) with its context. Addition of UMIs with a 6-nucleotide sample barcode was achieved by template switching. After re-calling the 5' RACE reads, TCRdb lists one entry per CDR3 protein, DNA absent. Its table records around 99,000 distinct CDR3 sequences. This entry comes from a study of monozygotic twins with inflammatory bowel disease. CDR1 and CDR2 from the germline V gene are SGHNT and YYREEE (reference sequence). This CDR3 contains 15 residues. The sequence derives from a human donor with ulcerative colitis or Crohn's disease, or a healthy co-twin of an affected twin (not recorded which). Sequenced material: blood. V and J are TRBV5-4 and TRBJ2-7; TCRdb gives TRBD2 as the D gene, but with no DNA this cannot be confirmed. This chain's CDR3 is CASSIPLAGEYEQYF.